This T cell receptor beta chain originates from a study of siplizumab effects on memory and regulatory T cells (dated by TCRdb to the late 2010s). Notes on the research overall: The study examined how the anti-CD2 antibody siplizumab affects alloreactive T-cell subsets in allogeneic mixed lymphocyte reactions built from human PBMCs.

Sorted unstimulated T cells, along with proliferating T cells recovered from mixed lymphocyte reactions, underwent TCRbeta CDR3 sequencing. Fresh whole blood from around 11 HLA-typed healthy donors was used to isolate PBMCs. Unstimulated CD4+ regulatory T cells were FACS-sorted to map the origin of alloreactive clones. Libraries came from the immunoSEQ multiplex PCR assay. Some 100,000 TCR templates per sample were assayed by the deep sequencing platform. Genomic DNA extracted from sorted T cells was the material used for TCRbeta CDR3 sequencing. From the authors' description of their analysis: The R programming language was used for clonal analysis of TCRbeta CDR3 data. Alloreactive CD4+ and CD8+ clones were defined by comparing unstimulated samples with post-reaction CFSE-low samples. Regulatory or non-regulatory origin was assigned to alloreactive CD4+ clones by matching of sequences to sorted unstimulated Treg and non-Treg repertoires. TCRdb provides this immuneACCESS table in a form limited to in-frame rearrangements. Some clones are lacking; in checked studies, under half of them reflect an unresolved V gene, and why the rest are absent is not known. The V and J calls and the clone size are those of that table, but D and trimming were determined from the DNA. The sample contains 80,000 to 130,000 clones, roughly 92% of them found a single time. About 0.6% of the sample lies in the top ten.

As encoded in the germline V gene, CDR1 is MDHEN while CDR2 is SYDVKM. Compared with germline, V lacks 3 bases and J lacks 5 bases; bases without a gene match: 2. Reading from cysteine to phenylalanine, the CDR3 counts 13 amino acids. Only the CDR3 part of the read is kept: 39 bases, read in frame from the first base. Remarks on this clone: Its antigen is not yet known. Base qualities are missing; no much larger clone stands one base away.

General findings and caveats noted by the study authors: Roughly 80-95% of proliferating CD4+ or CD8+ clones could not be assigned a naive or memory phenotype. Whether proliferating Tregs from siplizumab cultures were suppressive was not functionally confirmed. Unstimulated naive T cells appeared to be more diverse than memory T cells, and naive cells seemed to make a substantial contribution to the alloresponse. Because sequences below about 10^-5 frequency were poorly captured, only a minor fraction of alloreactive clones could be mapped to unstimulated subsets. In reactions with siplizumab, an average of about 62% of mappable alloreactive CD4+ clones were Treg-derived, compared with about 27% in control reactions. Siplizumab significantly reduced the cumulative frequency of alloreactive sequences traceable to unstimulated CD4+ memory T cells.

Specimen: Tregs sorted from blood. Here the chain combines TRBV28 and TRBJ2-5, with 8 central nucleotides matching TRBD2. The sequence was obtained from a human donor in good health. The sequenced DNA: TGTGCCAGCAGTTTGCGACTAGCGGAGACCCAGTACTTC. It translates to CASSLRLAETQYF.